This TCR beta chain was recovered during a study of blood T cell repertoires in COVID-19. Study overall: The United States, Italy and Spain were the sources of the acute and convalescent COVID-19 samples. PBMCs, B-cell-depleted T cells, or T cells provided the cDNA or gDNA that made up the material.

Per the original data handling: It was from reference gene primer amplification that nucleated cell counts were estimated. Clones were sequenced by immunoSEQ multiplex PCR, and TCRdb holds only the in-frame ones, with some missing. D and trimming come from the DNA, and the V and J calls and clone size come from that table. The top ten hold under 2% of the sample, which has 410,000 or so clones, 89% seen once. Seattle enrolled patients during active infection and tracked them longitudinally. Material: peripheral blood. This clonotype originated in a woman aged 40-49 years with COVID-19, enrolled during active disease.

In nucleotides, the CDR3 is TGTGCCAGCAGCCCCCGGGACAGCTCCTACGAGCAGTACTTC. It encodes CASSPRDSSYEQYF. This chain uses TRBV4-2 with TRBJ2-7, with 7 bases lining up with TRBD1. Looked up from germline, CDR1 is LGHNA and CDR2 is YNFKEQ. The length of the CDR3 is 14 residues. The V gene end was trimmed by 4 bases and the J gene end by 0 bases; junction bases not matched to a gene: 3.